This T cell receptor (beta chain) was sequenced in a study of cytomegalovirus exposure and HLA in healthy donors. Study outcomes and limitations: A later look showed TCR association rates differing by HLA locus, highest for DRB1 and lowest for HLA-C. In vitro experiments confirmed that a few CMV-associated chains were specific for CMV antigens.

Each of the donors was a healthy bone marrow donor. A word on this clone: Antigen: not known.

V was clipped by 2 bases and J by 6 bases; unmatched bases: 7. This CDR3 is built from 14 residues. Germline CDR1 and CDR2: LNHDA and SQIVND (reference sequence). PCR primers comprised 60 Vbeta and 13 Jbeta primers. Profiled with immunoSEQ multiplex PCR; TCRdb holds only in-frame clones, not every one. The sample lists roughly 70,000 clones, 60% to 85% occurring once. The V gene is TRBV19, the J gene TRBJ2-7; 7 bases align to TRBD1. Sequencing was carried out using PBMCs. This TCR was sampled from a man between 65 and 85 years old in good health and CMV-seronegative. Written as DNA, the CDR3 is TGTGCCAGTAGTATAACCGGGACAGTAAGCGAGCAGTACTTC. Translating it yields CASSITGTVSEQYF.